What follows is one T cell receptor (beta chain) and its context. Antigen specificity is unknown. Template switching introduced a universal primer site, and the cDNA bore unique molecular identifiers. Using its own MiXCR run on the 5' RACE reads, TCRdb lists one record per CDR3 protein. Altogether more than 250,000 distinct CDR3 sequences are present, approximately 8% being singletons, with the ten largest covering more than 2%. This specimen belongs to a study of identical twins. Notes on the study in general: Memory repertoires showed no such pattern, whereas abundant cord blood beta clonotypes carried fewer insertions. Conclusions leaned on cross-sectional statistical analysis and did not track the same donors over time.

Germline V gene sequence: CDR1 SNHLY, CDR2 FYNNEI. V lost 4 bases to trimming and J lost 5 bases; unmatched junction nucleotides: 7. The CDR3 consists of 14 residues. This sample also appeared in a second study, on yellow fever vaccine responses in identical twins. That paper notes: Vaccine-induced T cell responses in twins were reportedly observed to appear partly convergent, partly personalized.

This receptor was identified in a woman in her late teens or twenties in good health. This chain uses TRBV2 with TRBJ2-7, with 8 bases matching TRBD2. The specimen was memory (CD45RO+) T cells sorted from blood. In DNA, the CDR3 is TGTGCCAGCAGTGGATGGAGCGGGAGCGACGAGCAGTACTTC. This encodes CASSGWSGSDEQYF. The entire variable domain, with the rest obtained from reference TRBV2 and TRBJ2-7, is as follows: EPEVTQTPSHQVTQMGQEVILRCVPISNHLYFYWYRQILGQKVEFLVSFYNNEISEKSEIFDDQFSVERPDGSNFTLKIRSTKLEDSAMYFCASSGWSGSDEQYFGPGTRLTVT.